Listed below are T cell receptor beta chains from one sample, sequenced in a study of blood T cell repertoires in COVID-19. The protocol was immunoSEQ multiplex PCR, while the TCRdb copy is restricted to in-frame clones and leaves out a portion. This table holds roughly 280,000 clones, roughly 85% found once. The specimen was peripheral blood. These receptors came from a woman aged 70 to 79 with acute or convalescent COVID-19. Each CDR3 is given with its conserved first and last residue. A D gene is named only where the DNA matches it firmly. Clone size is stated in some rows and not others, as once, few, many or a class when expanded.

clone_size: few
d_call: NA
v_call: TRBV7-9
j_call: TRBJ2-7
cdr3_aa: CASSPNSVEQYF
cdr3_nt: TGTGCCAGCAGCCCCAACTCCGTCGAGCAGTACTTC

clone_size: NA
d_call: TRBD2
v_call: TRBV4-2
j_call: TRBJ2-1
cdr3_aa: CASGLGGSYNEQFF
cdr3_nt: TGTGCCAGCGGACTGGGGGGGTCCTACAATGAGCAGTTCTTC

clone_size: NA
d_call: TRBD1
v_call: TRBV3-1/TRBV3-2
j_call: TRBJ1-4
cdr3_aa: CASSPGTVEKLFF
cdr3_nt: TGTGCCAGCAGCCCCGGGACAGTTGAAAAACTGTTTTTT

clone_size: NA
d_call: NA
v_call: TRBV4-1
j_call: TRBJ1-1
cdr3_aa: CASSQTANTEAFF
cdr3_nt: TGCGCCAGCAGCCAAACAGCGAACACTGAAGCTTTCTTT

clone_size: NA
d_call: NA
v_call: TRBV6-5
j_call: TRBJ2-7
cdr3_aa: CASSYMDREGYEQYF
cdr3_nt: TGTGCCAGCAGTTACATGGACCGGGAAGGCTACGAGCAGTACTTC

clone_size: once
d_call: NA
v_call: TRBV27
j_call: TRBJ1-2
cdr3_aa: CASSRDPSSGGYTF
cdr3_nt: TGTGCCAGCAGCCGAGATCCTTCCTCGGGGGGCTACACCTTC

clone_size: NA
d_call: TRBD1
v_call: TRBV15
j_call: TRBJ1-5
cdr3_aa: CATSRDWDRGSQPQHF
cdr3_nt: TGTGCCACCAGCAGAGATTGGGACAGGGGAAGTCAGCCCCAGCATTTT

clone_size: NA
d_call: TRBD1
v_call: TRBV2
j_call: TRBJ1-5
cdr3_aa: CASSAGGTVNQPQHF
cdr3_nt: TGTGCCAGCAGTGCAGGGGGCACGGTCAATCAGCCCCAGCATTTT

clone_size: NA
d_call: NA
v_call: TRBV20-1
j_call: TRBJ1-1
cdr3_aa: CSARGGTTAFF
cdr3_nt: TGCAGTGCTAGAGGAGGGACTACGGCTTTCTTT

clone_size: NA
d_call: TRBD1
v_call: TRBV28
j_call: TRBJ2-3
cdr3_aa: CASSLGTGSTDTQYF
cdr3_nt: TGTGCCAGCAGTTTAGGGACAGGGAGCACAGATACGCAGTATTTT

clone_size: NA
d_call: NA
v_call: TRBV7-9
j_call: TRBJ1-5
cdr3_aa: CASSFWGLLGSNQPQHF
cdr3_nt: TGTGCCAGCAGCTTTTGGGGGCTTTTGGGAAGCAATCAGCCCCAGCATTTT

clone_size: NA
d_call: NA
v_call: TRBV6-2/TRBV6-3
j_call: TRBJ1-5
cdr3_aa: CASSYGQSNQPQHF
cdr3_nt: TGTGCCAGCAGTTATGGGCAAAGCAATCAGCCCCAGCATTTT

clone_size: NA
d_call: NA
v_call: TRBV2
j_call: TRBJ1-5
cdr3_aa: CASRGVGQPQHF
cdr3_nt: TGTGCCAGCAGAGGGGTCGGTCAGCCCCAGCATTTT

clone_size: once
d_call: TRBD1
v_call: TRBV6-4
j_call: TRBJ1-2
cdr3_aa: CASSELGQGYGYTF
cdr3_nt: TGTGCCAGCAGTGAGCTGGGACAGGGGTATGGCTACACCTTC

clone_size: NA
d_call: NA
v_call: TRBV19
j_call: TRBJ1-1
cdr3_aa: CASNRGDTEAFF
cdr3_nt: TGTGCCAGTAATCGGGGTGACACTGAAGCTTTCTTT

clone_size: NA
d_call: TRBD1
v_call: TRBV7-9
j_call: TRBJ1-6
cdr3_aa: CASSSAGGGSPLHF
cdr3_nt: TGTGCCAGCAGCTCGGCAGGGGGCGGATCACCCCTCCACTTT

clone_size: once
d_call: NA
v_call: TRBV2
j_call: TRBJ1-2
cdr3_aa: CASSGSGRGYTF
cdr3_nt: TGTGCCAGCTCCGGTTCGGGGAGGGGCTACACCTTC

clone_size: NA
d_call: NA
v_call: TRBV7-9
j_call: TRBJ2-1
cdr3_aa: CASSLARGPTNEQFF
cdr3_nt: TGTGCCAGCAGCTTAGCGAGAGGGCCAACCAATGAGCAGTTCTTC